This T cell receptor beta chain was identified in a study of blood T cell repertoires in COVID-19. Looking at the study overall: Spain, Italy and the United States supplied samples that represented acute and convalescent COVID-19.

This table comes from immunoSEQ multiplex PCR, and its TCRdb copy is limited to in-frame clones, with some not included. Seen here are 250,000 to 300,000 clones, around nine tenths observed once, and the top ten hold roughly an eighth. Between the trimmed V and J ends, which lost 2 bases and 0 bases, there was a span of 17 bases. The CDR3 loop spans 17 amino acids. In germline, CDR1 is SGDLS, CDR2 YYNGEE. Material for sequencing was peripheral blood. The TCR originated in a woman in her sixties or seventies with acute or convalescent COVID-19. The chain has TRBV9 and TRBJ1-1, with a possible D match to TRBD1 (5 bases). As DNA, the CDR3 is TGTGCCAGCAGCGTCACATCCGGGGGAAGCATGAACACTGAAGCTTTCTTT. Protein sequence: CASSVTSGGSMNTEAFF.